The source of this T cell receptor (beta chain) is a study of response to subunit inactivated influenza vaccine. TCRdb re-called the RT-PCR reads through MiXCR, storing one row per CDR3 protein. The profile shows 750,000 to 850,000 distinct CDR3 sequences, around a sixth of them singletons. V was clipped by 2 bases and J by 4 bases, with 11 bases between them. CDR1 MGHRA and CDR2 YSYEKL come from the germline V gene. This CDR3 is 14 amino acids long. This clonotype was detected a few times. This chain joins TRBV4-1 and TRBJ1-2; TRBD1 is a possible D gene (6 bases). The material was PBMCs from blood, obtained roughly 5 days after vaccination. The receptor was isolated from a man in his forties or fifties who received an inactivated influenza vaccine. In nucleotides, the CDR3 is TGCGCCAGCAGCCAAATTGAGGACAGCTATGGCTACACCTTC. Translation: CASSQIEDSYGYTF.